This T cell receptor (beta chain) was sequenced for a study of shared clonotypes between healthy human individuals. Study-wide results and limits: Naive subsets tended to show greater estimated richness than memory subsets.

On this clone: The target antigen is unknown.

Clones were read by immunoSEQ multiplex PCR, and TCRdb kept only the in-frame ones, dropping some. The profile shows around 1,900,000 clones, around 93% of them singletons. Naive CD8 cells lacked CD45RO and underwent positive selection for CCR7, leaving out terminally differentiated effector memory CD45RA+ cells. What was sequenced was naive CD8+ T cells from PBMCs. The source of this sequence is a man in his late teens or twenties in good health. Some clones in this sample may be carry-over from other donors' samples.

The CDR3 bases are TGTGCCAGCAGCGGCGAATGGAGGGGGGTCCGCGAGCAGTACTTC. As protein: CASSGEWRGVREQYF. This chain uses TRBV11-2 with TRBJ2-7; D is tentatively TRBD1 or TRBD2 (6 bases each). CDR1 and CDR2 (germline): SGHAT, FQNNGV. The CDR3 has 15 amino acids. Trimming took 5 bases from V and 6 from J, leaving 20 bases between them.